This TCR beta chain came from a study of regulatory dendritic cells for organ transplantation. Study-wide context: Dendritic cell cultures received LPS on day 6.

The study's findings and limits: Naive CD4+ and CD8+ repertoires were highly diverse; memory CD8+ was most oligoclonal.

Profiling relied on immunoSEQ multiplex PCR, and the TCRdb table lists in-frame clones only, not all of them. Of tens of thousands of clones listed, over 75% are singletons. CFSE-labeled sorted T cells met regulatory or mature dendritic cells for four to five days. A note on this clone: What it binds is unknown.

This CDR3 comprises 14 residues. CDR1 and CDR2 from the germline V gene are SGHTA and FQGNSA. V lost 4 bases to trimming and J lost 6 bases, with 12 bases between them. The chain carries TRBV7-2 and TRBJ2-2, with D possibly called TRBD1 or TRBD2 (6 bases each). The clonotype was recovered from a human donor in good health. Sequencing input: naive CD4+ T cells from blood cultured with dendritic cells. Sample subset: CD45RA+ naive T cells. CDR3 amino acids: CASSSGGGPGELFF. CDR3 nucleotide sequence: TGTGCCAGCAGCTCAGGAGGGGGGCCCGGGGAGCTGTTTTTT.